This T cell receptor beta chain was sequenced during a study of cytomegalovirus exposure and HLA in healthy donors (dated by TCRdb to the late 2010s). General notes on the study: According to an earlier analysis of a few hundred of the donors, about 179 million T cells yielded some 120 million unique TCR beta sequences and approximately 280 Gb of sequence data. Every discovery cohort repertoire had been produced on one sequencing platform. The study was designed to test whether signatures of past pathogen exposure could be identified by cataloging public T cell receptors. Typing coverage varied by locus: 629-630 donors for A, B, C, DRB1 and DQB1; roughly 510 for DQA1; some 610 for DPA1; approximately 450 for DPB1. Class I and class II HLA loci were covered by the typing at four-digit resolution. The later analysis used no new phenotypic data to find candidate immune exposures, relying instead on TCR beta sequences and their occurrence across donors. In addition to the first cohort of 650 to 750 subjects, a separate validation cohort of over 90 different subjects was used. Of the approximately 400 genotyped donors, over 65% fell in the genetic ancestry cluster associated with self-reported Caucasian donors. A later analysis re-examined previously published TCR beta repertoires from roughly 650 donors and added high-resolution HLA genotyping to investigate patterns of TCR occurrence. The study profiled the T cell repertoires of 666 subjects by immunosequencing and related them to cytomegalovirus serostatus. Among 300 to 500 genotyped donors of the cohort, an average of approximately 220,000 unique TCR beta nucleotide sequences was sequenced per donor, of which about 19% were non-productive. A few DR-DQ haplotypes were handled as single units for association and clustering because linkage in the cohort was strong. Roughly 310 gigabases of sequencing data and approximately 93 million unique TCR sequences were included in an early release covering roughly 700 HLA-typed donors. An earlier analysis of several hundred of the donors applied high-throughput TCR beta sequencing to assess whether each TCR beta V gene segment acted as functional or pseudogenic. Alongside the repertoire data, information on donor age, sex, ethnicity and CMV serostatus was compiled. To predict cytomegalovirus infection status, the study brought together high-throughput TCR immunosequencing, statistical association of individual TCRs with disease status, and machine learning. A later genetic analysis took genome-wide SNP genotypes for about three fifths of the 666 donors and used that subset as a discovery cohort.

Results the study describes overall, beyond this receptor: Only TCR beta chains were sequenced in this cohort, and the absence of alpha or paired-chain data limited detectable features. Several of the top co-occurrence clusters appeared to be linked to parvovirus B19, influenza, CMV and Epstein-Barr virus, according to a later analysis. Broadly in line with IMGT annotations, most TCR beta V segments showed up in productive rearrangements about 87% or about 30% of the time in an earlier analysis of several hundred of the donors. The presence/absence analyses assumed that sequencing depth was roughly uniform across donors, and that assumption may not be true. A later analysis found that most CMV-associated TCR beta chains appeared HLA-restricted, with HLA associations seemingly driven largely by CMV exposure. The study gave a list of more than 150 TCR beta chains associated with cytomegalovirus. In a later analysis, TCR association rates were found to vary across HLA loci, with the most associated TCRs seen for DRB1 alleles and the fewest for HLA-C alleles. Linkage disequilibrium might explain the correlated functional status among segregating V segments, but an unknown experimental factor could not be excluded. Seventeen rarely observed V segments, including chromosome 9 orphons, were excluded from the earlier analysis of approximately 500 of the donors because counts were too low. Most TCR sequences were observed very rarely across donors, whereas some public TCRs were present in many individuals. A further reported finding was that TCR beta sequences accurately predicted the HLA-A and HLA-B alleles for most subjects in the first cohort. In vitro tests confirmed that a few of the cytomegalovirus-associated TCR beta chains recognize cytomegalovirus antigens. Some IMGT-functional V segments, including TRBV6-2 and TRBV6-3, could not be told apart with the 87-base-pair reads, so those segments were excluded. In a later analysis, 15,000 to 20,000 TCR beta sequences were associated with specific HLA alleles at a false discovery rate of 0.05. It was suggested by the authors that the approach could potentially be generalized to other disease states and immunological phenotypes. The classifier was reported to diagnose cytomegalovirus status with high specificity and sensitivity in both the original cohort and the validation cohort. For the cohort, immune exposure information was limited to CMV serostatus. V-gene and J-gene trimming of TCR beta chains was associated with a missense DCLRE1C variant in a later genetic analysis, and the association was replicated in an independent cohort. Because HLA typing was unavailable for some donors at each locus, only the typed subset was used in association tests. The sequencing pipeline was judged likely to have produced a cluster of highly shared sequence variants as a technical artifact. In a later analysis, HLA-associated TCR beta chains showed more clonal expansion and lower generation probabilities than non-associated chains that were equally common. According to a later genetic analysis, donors in an Asian-associated ancestry cluster had fewer N-insertions in productive TCRs than the roughly 660-donor mean. When HLA alleles, especially DR and DQ, strongly co-occurred, attributing TCR associations to individual alleles was difficult.

Library construction relied on the immunoSEQ multiplex PCR assay. For the multiplex PCR, a mixture combining 60 forward primers for TCR Vbeta segments and 13 reverse primers for TCR Jbeta segments was used. The CDR3 region of rearranged TCR beta genes was amplified from genomic DNA with a multiplex PCR assay. Amplified TCR beta libraries were sequenced as 87-base-pair reads on the Illumina HiSeq System. Per the source publication's procedure: A later analysis counted 75 million to 100 million unique TCR beta chains across the 690 or so repertoires, and some 12 million of these chains were shared by at least two donors. A nearest-neighbor algorithm error-corrected the raw reads and collapsed the reads into unique sequences, merging closely related sequences to remove PCR and sequencing errors. To assign V, D and J gene segments, CDR3 sequences were aligned to IMGT reference sequences. Each retained sequence needed at least a six-nucleotide match to both a V gene segment and a J gene segment. Rearrangements were classified as productive when the CDR3 lacked stop codons and remained in frame with V and J, and all other rearrangements were classified as non-productive. CDR3 was defined according to IMGT convention as the region running from the second conserved V-encoded cysteine to the conserved J-encoded phenylalanine. The earlier analysis of approximately 590 of the donors excluded any sequence lacking an unambiguous match to a single V gene segment. An earlier analysis of fewer than 650 of the donors classified V segments as functional when productive rearrangements were above 56.7% and as segregating when the standard deviation between donors was above 5%. A statistical classification framework was built for diagnosing cytomegalovirus status from the catalog of TCR beta chain sequences. V and J gene assignment, in a later analysis, came from comparing TCR nucleotide sequences with IMGT/GENE-DB human TR gene sequences. Using the TCRdist pipeline, a later analysis assigned CDR3 sequences along with most-parsimonious VDJ recombination scenarios. In a later analysis, every TCR beta chain was defined by the combination of its CDR3 amino acid sequence and its V-gene family, and reads without a unique V-gene family were dropped. To address suspected cross-contamination and a sequencing artifact, a later analysis removed 550 to 750 highly shared, low-generation-probability nucleotide sequences. In a later analysis, a clonal expansion index for each public chain was calculated from normalized within-repertoire ranks of inferred template counts. In a later analysis, generation probabilities were computed using a VDJ recombination model fitted to out-of-frame rearrangements, and the results were checked against IGoR. Hypergeometric tests were used in a later analysis to score TCR-TCR, TCR-HLA and TCR-CMV co-occurrence, with a repertoire-size bias correction applied to the TCR pairs. A later analysis estimated false discovery rates by permuting HLA or CMV assignments 20 times. A later analysis grouped co-occurring TCRs with DBSCAN, adding TCRdist sequence similarity when clustering within HLA-allele-positive subsets. Repertoires with fewer than 30,000 or more than 120,000 public chains were left out of co-occurrence clustering, as were about five repertoires with anomalous nucleotide sharing. Held by TCRdb, this immuneACCESS table contains in-frame sequences only and omits some clones. Under half of the omission traces to an unresolved V gene where checked; the cause of the rest is unknown. Clonal size and the V and J genes are those of that table, whereas D and trimming came from the DNA. The sample contains around 180,000 clones, over 75% of them found a single time. The top ten clones comprise under 2.5% of the sample.

With respect to this clone: It has no known antigen specificity. Nothing much larger sits one base from this clone, and base qualities are not available.

The cohort consisted of approximately 690 healthy bone marrow donors. All cohort members were sampled while nominally healthy, although unrecorded immune exposures were likely present. The donor was CMV seronegative and belonged to the group of more than 300 seronegative cohort members. A peripheral blood sample was provided by each donor, and peripheral blood mononuclear cells were used for TCR beta sequencing. Genomic DNA extraction from the blood cell samples was performed with the Qiagen DNeasy Blood Extraction Kit. The CDR3 covers 15 residues, taking in both the cysteine and the phenylalanine. The entry retains the CDR3 DNA only, 45 bases that are in frame from base 1. CDR1 and CDR2 are drawn from the germline V gene: SGHTS, YDEGEE. Unmatched junction bases come to 7, with V trimmed by 4 bases and J by 6 bases.

The rearranged chain carries TRBV5-8 and TRBJ2-3; 11 bases in the junction line up with TRBD2. Sample: PBMCs. The TCR was taken from a man between 60 and 70 years old in good health and CMV-seronegative. In nucleotide form, the sequence is TGTGCCAGCAGCCCAAGACTAGCGGGATTTGATACGCAGTATTTT. Translation gives CASSPRLAGFDTQYF.